The next 18 T cell receptor beta chains were all read from a single sample in a study of glioma-infiltrating T cells. TCR alpha and beta CDR3 regions were amplified from RNA using iRepertoire nested multiplex PCR. TCRdb itself ran the multiplex PCR reads through MiXCR, one entry per CDR3 protein. The repertoire includes under 200,000 distinct CDR3 sequences, 43% of them detected once, and roughly 5.5% sits in the top ten. Input material: glioma tissue, nonneoplastic brain tissue, or PBMCs (not recorded which). These receptors were obtained from a human donor with low-grade glioma or glioblastoma, undergoing nonglioma brain surgery, or in good health (not recorded which).

Notes on this clonotype: This may be a read error, as it is one base from a much larger clone. This chain links TRBV10-3 with TRBJ2-3; 9 nucleotides match TRBD1. CDR3 length: 15 residues. Looked up from germline, CDR1 is ENHRY and CDR2 is SYGVKD. V lost 2 bases and J lost 5; bases outside the gene matches: 5. The chain's CDR3 is CAISEGQGSKDTQYF. The CDR3 DNA is TGTGCCATCAGTGAGGGACAGGGGTCCAAAGATACGCAGTATTTT.

This clonotype was seen repeatedly, ten times or more. The chain is built from TRBV6-1 and TRBJ2-7; D not resolved. V lost 1 base and J lost 0, with 7 bases in between. The CDR3 has 14 amino acids. The germline CDR1 and CDR2 sequences are MNHNS and SASEGT. The CDR3 nucleotides read TGTGCCAGCAGTGAAGTAGTCGGCTCCTACGAGCAGTACTTC. As protein: CASSEVVGSYEQYF.

This clonotype appeared many times. This chain's CDR3 is CSANSNLDRDDSPLHF. The CDR3 nucleotides read TGCAGTGCCAACTCAAACCTCGACAGAGACGATTCACCCCTCCACTTT. The chain recombines TRBV20-1 with TRBJ1-6; D possibly corresponds to TRBD1 (5 bases). The CDR3 is 16 residues long. Between the trimmed V and J ends, which lost 6 bases and 8 bases, there was a span of 23 bases. Looked up from germline, CDR1 is DFQATT and CDR2 is SNEGSKA (reference sequence).

There are a few counts of this clonotype. Just one base apart from a much larger clone, this may be a read error. The chain employs TRBV28 and TRBJ2-7; D gene uncertain. This CDR3 comprises 10 residues. V lost 10 bases to trimming and J lost 3 bases, with 7 bases between them. CDR1 and CDR2 from the germline V gene are MDHEN and SYDVKM. CDR3 region: CATWHYEQYF. The CDR3 DNA reads as TGTGCCACCTGGCACTACGAGCAGTACTTC.

A note on this clonotype: One junction end disagrees with the germline gene, perhaps due to a read error. J is TRBJ2-3 and V is TRBV7-2; D is perhaps TRBD2 (5 bases). CDR1 is SGHTA and CDR2 is FQGNSA in the germline V gene. The CDR3 contains 14 residues. As DNA, the CDR3 is TGTGCCAGCAACTTAGCGCGTGGCACAGATACGCAGTATTTT. Its translation: CASNLARGTDTQYF.

This clonotype has ten or more counts. The CDR3 DNA sequence: TGTGCCAGCAGCCAAGGACAGGAAAGCTATGGCTACACCTTC. Translating it yields CASSQGQESYGYTF. The chain joins TRBV3-1 to TRBJ1-2; TRBD1 might be the D (6 bases). Germline CDR1 LGHDT, CDR2 YNNKEL (reference sequence). Trimming cost V 1 base and J 4 bases, with 10 bases left between them. This CDR3 has 14 residues.

V usage is TRBV5-1 and J usage is TRBJ1-2; 11 bases map to TRBD1. The CDR3 loop spans 15 amino acids. V dropped 4 bases and J dropped 4; count of bases not matched to a gene: 6. Germline loops: CDR1 SGHRS, CDR2 YFSETQ. CDR3 in amino acids: CASSPPGQGVYGYTF. CDR3 nucleotide sequence: TGCGCCAGCAGCCCACCGGGACAGGGGGTCTATGGCTACACCTTC.

Concerning this clonotype: A much larger clone lies a single base off, so this may be a read error. The CDR3 here is CAIGGGVRSGSKYNEKFF. As DNA, the CDR3 is TGTGCCATTGGAGGGGGGGTTAGGAGCGGGAGTAAGTACAATGAGAAGTTCTTC. The chain carries TRBV28 and TRBJ2-1; 8 nucleotides align to TRBD2. The CDR3 sequence is 18 residues long. Germline-derived CDR1 and CDR2 are MDHEN and SYDVKM.

Concerning this clonotype: A much more abundant neighbour one base away suggests this may be a read error. J is TRBJ2-1 and V is TRBV28; 10 bases map to TRBD2. With V trimmed by 7 bases and J by 9 bases, 12 bases remained unmatched. Germline V CDR1 and CDR2: MDHEN, SYDVKM. The CDR3 length is 15 residues. CDR3 protein: CASTNGLAAVTEQFF. Written as DNA, the CDR3 is TGTGCCAGCACCAATGGACTAGCGGCAGTCACTGAGCAGTTCTTC.

Many counts were recorded for this clonotype. V and J are TRBV2 and TRBJ1-1; no definite D call. The germline V and J ends were trimmed by 1 base and 1 base, with 4 bases remaining between them. CDR3 size: 13 residues. The germline CDR1 and CDR2 sequences are SNHLY and FYNNEI. CDR3 sequence (DNA): TGTGCCAGCAGTGAAGGAGGGAACACTGAAGCTTTCTTT. It specifies CASSEGGNTEAFF.

This clonotype was counted between two and nine times. The chain uses TRBV12-5 and TRBJ2-3; no clear D. The ends were cut back, 1 base at V and 6 bases at J, with 11 bases in the middle. Germline lookup yields CDR1 LGHNT and CDR2 FRNRAP. This CDR3 comprises 14 residues. CDR3 in amino acids: CASGLGNQGDTQYF. In DNA, the CDR3 is TGTGCTAGTGGTTTGGGGAACCAAGGCGATACGCAGTATTTT.

This clonotype was found many times. The chain carries TRBV15 and TRBJ1-5; D call uncertain. The CDR3 has 14 residues. The ends were cut back, 2 bases at V and 2 bases at J, with 7 bases in the middle. Germline lookup yields CDR1 LNHNV and CDR2 YYDKDF (reference sequence). Here the CDR3 reads CATSRKGGNQPQHF. DNA of the CDR3: TGTGCCACCAGCAGAAAGGGCGGCAATCAGCCCCAGCATTTT. Full variable domain (outside the CDR3, taken from reference TRBV15 and TRBJ1-5): DAMVIQNPRYQVTQFGKPVTLSCSQTLNHNVMYWYQQKSSQAPKLLFHYYDKDFNNEADTPDNFQSRRPNTSFCFLDIRSPGLGDTAMYLCATSRKGGNQPQHFGDGTRLSIL.

This clonotype was observed a handful of times. The genes are TRBV30 and TRBJ1-1, with D uncertain. This CDR3 comprises 13 residues. Germline V gene sequence: CDR1 GTSNPN, CDR2 SVGIG (reference sequence). Trimming took off 2 bases at V and 3 bases at J, with 10 bases between the two ends. The DNA for the CDR3 is TGTGCCTGGAGTCTAGCACGGTACACTGAAGCTTTCTTT. Its protein product is CAWSLARYTEAFF.

For this clonotype: A clone one base away is much larger, so this may be a read error. The chain recombines TRBV3-1 with TRBJ1-1; a weak D match, TRBD1 (5 bases). CDR1 is LGHDT, CDR2 YNNKEL, per germline (reference sequence). CDR3 size: 14 residues. The CDR3 region has the DNA TGTGCCAGCAACTCGGGACGGATGAACACTAAAGCTTTCTTT. Amino acid sequence: CASNSGRMNTKAFF.

Turning to this clonotype: The junction does not match germline at one end; this may be a read error. The V gene is TRBV7-9, the J gene TRBJ1-1, with 9 positions matching TRBD1. Germline values: CDR1 SEHNR, CDR2 FQNEAQ (reference sequence). The CDR3 contains 16 residues. The CDR3 protein is CASTLPDRGENTESFF. The DNA of the CDR3 is TGTGCCAGCACCCTACCGGACAGGGGCGAGAACACTGAATCTTTCTTT. Combining the CDR3 with reference TRBV7-9 and TRBJ1-1 gives the whole variable domain DTGVSQNPRHKITKRGQNVTFRCDPISEHNRLYWYRQTLGQGPEFLTYFQNEAQLEKSRLLSDRFSAERPKGSFSTLEIQRTEQGDSAMYLCASTLPDRGENTESFFGQGTRLTVV.

The chain recombines TRBV7-2 with TRBJ2-1; TRBD2 might be the D (5 bases). The CDR3 consists of 18 residues. Looked up from germline, CDR1 is SGHTA and CDR2 is FQGNSA. Trimming removed 4 bases from V and 0 bases from J, with 19 bases in between. The CDR3: CASSSGYGRESSYNEQFF. The CDR3 DNA is TGTGCCAGCAGCTCCGGGTACGGCCGGGAAAGCTCCTACAATGAGCAGTTCTTC.

The chain has TRBV4-1 and TRBJ2-1; 11 nucleotides line up with TRBD2. Germline V gene lookup returns CDR1 MGHRA and CDR2 YSYEKL. After removal of 1 base from V and 7 bases from J, the junction contained 6 bases not matched to a gene. The length of the CDR3 is 16 residues. In nucleotides, the CDR3 is TGCGCCAGCAGCCAAGTAGGACTAGCGGGTACGAATGAGCAGTTCTTC. Residues: CASSQVGLAGTNEQFF.

This clonotype was seen many times. The V gene is TRBV6-1, the J gene TRBJ2-3; 7 bases map to TRBD1. V trimming: 5 bases; J trimming: 0 bases; junction bases outside the gene matches: 5. CDR3 length: 15 residues. Germline V gene sequence: CDR1 MNHNS, CDR2 SASEGT. CDR3 in amino acids: CASSPETGSTDTQYF. The CDR3 coding sequence is TGTGCCAGCAGTCCGGAGACAGGGAGCACAGATACGCAGTATTTT.